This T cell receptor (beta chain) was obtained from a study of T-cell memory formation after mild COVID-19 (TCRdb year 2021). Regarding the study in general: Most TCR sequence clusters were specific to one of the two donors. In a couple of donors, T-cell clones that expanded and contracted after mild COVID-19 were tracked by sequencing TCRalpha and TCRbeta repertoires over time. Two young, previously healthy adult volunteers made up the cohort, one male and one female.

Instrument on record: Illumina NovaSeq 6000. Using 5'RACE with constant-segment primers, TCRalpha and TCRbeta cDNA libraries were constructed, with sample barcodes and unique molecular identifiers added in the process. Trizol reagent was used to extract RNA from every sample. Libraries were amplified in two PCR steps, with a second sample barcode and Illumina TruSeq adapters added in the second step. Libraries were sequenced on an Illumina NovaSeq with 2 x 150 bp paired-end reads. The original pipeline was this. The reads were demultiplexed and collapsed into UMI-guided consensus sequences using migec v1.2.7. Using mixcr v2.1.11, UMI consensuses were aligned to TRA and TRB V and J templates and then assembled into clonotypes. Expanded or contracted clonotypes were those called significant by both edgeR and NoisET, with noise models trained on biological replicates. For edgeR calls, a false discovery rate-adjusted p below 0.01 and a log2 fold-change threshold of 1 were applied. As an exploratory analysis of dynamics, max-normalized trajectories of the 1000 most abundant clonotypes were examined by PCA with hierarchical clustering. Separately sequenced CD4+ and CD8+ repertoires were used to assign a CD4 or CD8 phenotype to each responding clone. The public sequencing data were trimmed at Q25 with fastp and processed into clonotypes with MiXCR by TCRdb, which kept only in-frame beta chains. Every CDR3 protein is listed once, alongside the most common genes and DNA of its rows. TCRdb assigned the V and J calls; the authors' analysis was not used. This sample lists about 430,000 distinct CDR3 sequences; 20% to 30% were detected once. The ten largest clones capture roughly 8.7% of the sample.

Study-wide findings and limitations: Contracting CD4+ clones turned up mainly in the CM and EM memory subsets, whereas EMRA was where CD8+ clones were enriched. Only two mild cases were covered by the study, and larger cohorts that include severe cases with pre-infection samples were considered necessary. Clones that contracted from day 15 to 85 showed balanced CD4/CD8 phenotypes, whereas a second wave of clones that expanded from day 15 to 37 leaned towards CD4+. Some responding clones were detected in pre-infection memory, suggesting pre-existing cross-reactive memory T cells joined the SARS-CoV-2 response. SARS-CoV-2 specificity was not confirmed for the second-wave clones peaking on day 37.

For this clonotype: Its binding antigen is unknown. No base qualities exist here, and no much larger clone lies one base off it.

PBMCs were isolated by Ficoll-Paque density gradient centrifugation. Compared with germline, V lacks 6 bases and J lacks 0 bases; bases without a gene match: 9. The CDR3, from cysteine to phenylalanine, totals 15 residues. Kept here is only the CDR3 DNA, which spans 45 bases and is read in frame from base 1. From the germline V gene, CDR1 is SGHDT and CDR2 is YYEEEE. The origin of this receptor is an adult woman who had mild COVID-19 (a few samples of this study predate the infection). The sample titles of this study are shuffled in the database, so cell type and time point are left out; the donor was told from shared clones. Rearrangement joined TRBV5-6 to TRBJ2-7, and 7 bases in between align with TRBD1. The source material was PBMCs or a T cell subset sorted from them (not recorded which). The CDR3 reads CASIHRDSPSYEQYF. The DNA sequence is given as TGTGCCAGCATCCACCGGGACAGTCCCTCCTACGAGCAGTACTTC.